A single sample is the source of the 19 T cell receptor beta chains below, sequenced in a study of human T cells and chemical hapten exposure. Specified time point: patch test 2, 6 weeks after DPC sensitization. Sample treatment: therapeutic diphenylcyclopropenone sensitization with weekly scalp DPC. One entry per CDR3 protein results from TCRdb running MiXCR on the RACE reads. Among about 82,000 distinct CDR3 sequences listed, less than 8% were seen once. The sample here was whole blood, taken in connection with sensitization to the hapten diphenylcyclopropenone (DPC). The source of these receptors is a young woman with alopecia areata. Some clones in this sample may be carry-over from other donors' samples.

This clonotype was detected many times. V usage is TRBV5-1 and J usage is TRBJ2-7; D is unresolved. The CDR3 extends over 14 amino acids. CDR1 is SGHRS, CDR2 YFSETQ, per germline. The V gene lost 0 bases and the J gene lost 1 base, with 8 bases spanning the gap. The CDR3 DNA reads TGCGCCAGCAGCTTGGTTCGGCAGTCCTACGAGCAGTACTTC. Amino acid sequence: CASSLVRQSYEQYF. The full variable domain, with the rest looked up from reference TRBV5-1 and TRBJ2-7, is KAGVTQTPRYLIKTRGQQVTLSCSPISGHRSVSWYQQTPGQGLQFLFEYFSETQRNKGNFPGRFSGRQFSNSRSEMNVSTLELGDSALYLCASSLVRQSYEQYFGPGTRLTVT.

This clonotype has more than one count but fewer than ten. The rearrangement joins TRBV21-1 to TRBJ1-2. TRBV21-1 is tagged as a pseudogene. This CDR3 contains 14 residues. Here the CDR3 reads CASSKAPDDYGYTF. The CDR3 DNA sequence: TGTGCCAGCAGCAAAGCACCCGACGACTATGGCTACACCTTC.

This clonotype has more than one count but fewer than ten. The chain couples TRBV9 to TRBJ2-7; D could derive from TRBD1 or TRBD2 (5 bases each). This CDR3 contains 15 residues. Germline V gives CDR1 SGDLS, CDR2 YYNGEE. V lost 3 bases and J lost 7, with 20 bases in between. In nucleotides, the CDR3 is TGTGCCAGCAGCGCACCCGGGACGGTGACGATGGAGCAGTACTTC. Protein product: CASSAPGTVTMEQYF.

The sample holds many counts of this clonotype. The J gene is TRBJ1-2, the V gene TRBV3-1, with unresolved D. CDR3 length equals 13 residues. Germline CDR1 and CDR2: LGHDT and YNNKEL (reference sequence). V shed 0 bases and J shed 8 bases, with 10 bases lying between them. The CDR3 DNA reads TGTGCCAGCAGCCAAGATGAGCGGGAGGGCTACACCTTC. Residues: CASSQDEREGYTF.

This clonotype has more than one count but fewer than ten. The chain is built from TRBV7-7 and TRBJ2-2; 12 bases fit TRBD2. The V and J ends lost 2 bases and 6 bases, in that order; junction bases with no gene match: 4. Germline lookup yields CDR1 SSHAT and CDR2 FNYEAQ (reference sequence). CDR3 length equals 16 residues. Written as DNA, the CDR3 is TGTGCCAGCAGCTTATCGGCTAGCGGGGGGGCCGGGGAGCTGTTTTTT. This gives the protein CASSLSASGGAGELFF.

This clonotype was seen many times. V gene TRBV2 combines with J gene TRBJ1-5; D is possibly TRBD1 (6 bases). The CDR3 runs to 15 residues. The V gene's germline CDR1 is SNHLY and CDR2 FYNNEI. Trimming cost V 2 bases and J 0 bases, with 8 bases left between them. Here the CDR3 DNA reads TGTGCCAGCAGTGAATACAGGGATAGCAATCAGCCCCAGCATTTT. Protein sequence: CASSEYRDSNQPQHF.

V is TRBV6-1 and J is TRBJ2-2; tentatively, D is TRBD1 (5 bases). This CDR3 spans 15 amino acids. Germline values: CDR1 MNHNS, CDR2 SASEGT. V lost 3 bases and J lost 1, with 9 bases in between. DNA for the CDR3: TGTGCCAGCAGTGAGAGACAGAGGAACACCGGGGAGCTGTTTTTT. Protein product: CASSERQRNTGELFF.

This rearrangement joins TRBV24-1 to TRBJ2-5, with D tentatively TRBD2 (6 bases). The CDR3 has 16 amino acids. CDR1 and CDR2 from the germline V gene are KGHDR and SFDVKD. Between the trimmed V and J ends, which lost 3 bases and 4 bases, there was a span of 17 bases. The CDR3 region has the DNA TGTGCCACCAGTGATCTCATAACGAGGAGGGGAGAGACCCAGTACTTC. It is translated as CATSDLITRRGETQYF.

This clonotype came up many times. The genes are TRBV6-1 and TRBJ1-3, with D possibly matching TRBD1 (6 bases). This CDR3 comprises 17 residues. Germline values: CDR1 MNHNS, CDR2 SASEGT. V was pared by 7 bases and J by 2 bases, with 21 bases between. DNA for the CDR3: TGTGCCAGCACTCAAGGGGGACAACTTGGGACTGGAAACACCATATATTTT. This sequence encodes CASTQGGQLGTGNTIYF.

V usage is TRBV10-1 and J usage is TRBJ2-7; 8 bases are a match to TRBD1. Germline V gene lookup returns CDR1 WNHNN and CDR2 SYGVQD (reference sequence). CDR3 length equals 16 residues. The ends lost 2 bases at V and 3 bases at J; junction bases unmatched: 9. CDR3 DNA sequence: TGCGCCAGCAGTGAGGGCGTAGCAGGGGGCTTCTACGAGCAGTACTTC. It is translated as CASSEGVAGGFYEQYF.

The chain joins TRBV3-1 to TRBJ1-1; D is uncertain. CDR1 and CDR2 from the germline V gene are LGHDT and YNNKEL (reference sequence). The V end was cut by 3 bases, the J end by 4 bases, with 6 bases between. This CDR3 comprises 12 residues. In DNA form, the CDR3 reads TGTGCCAGCAGCCATTCGCCCACTGAAGCTTTCTTT. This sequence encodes CASSHSPTEAFF.

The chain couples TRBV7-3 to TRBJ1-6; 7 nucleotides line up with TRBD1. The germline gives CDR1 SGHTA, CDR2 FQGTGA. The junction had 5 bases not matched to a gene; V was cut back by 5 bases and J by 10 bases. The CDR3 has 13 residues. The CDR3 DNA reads TGTGCCAGCAGCCAAGGACAGGACTCACCCCTCCACTTT. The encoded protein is CASSQGQDSPLHF.

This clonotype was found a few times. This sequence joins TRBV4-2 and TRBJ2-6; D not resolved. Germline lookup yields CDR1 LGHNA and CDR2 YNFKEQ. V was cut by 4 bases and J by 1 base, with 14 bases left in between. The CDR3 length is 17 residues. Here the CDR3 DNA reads TGTGCCAGCAGCCGCGCTAATGAGGAATCTGGGGCCAACGTCCTGACTTTC. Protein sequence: CASSRANEESGANVLTF.

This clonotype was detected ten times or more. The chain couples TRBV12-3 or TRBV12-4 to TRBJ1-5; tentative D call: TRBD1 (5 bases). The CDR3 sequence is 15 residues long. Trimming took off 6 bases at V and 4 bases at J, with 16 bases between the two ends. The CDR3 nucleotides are TGTGCCAGCAGCACCGGGGGTGCTTTTAATCAGCCCCAGCATTTT. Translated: CASSTGGAFNQPQHF.

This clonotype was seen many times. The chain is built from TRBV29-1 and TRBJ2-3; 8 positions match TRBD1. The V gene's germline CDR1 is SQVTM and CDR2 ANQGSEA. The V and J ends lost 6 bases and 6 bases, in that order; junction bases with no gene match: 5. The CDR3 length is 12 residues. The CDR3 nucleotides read TGCAGCGTGGCCACAGGGGGGGATACGCAGTATTTT. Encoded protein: CSVATGGDTQYF.

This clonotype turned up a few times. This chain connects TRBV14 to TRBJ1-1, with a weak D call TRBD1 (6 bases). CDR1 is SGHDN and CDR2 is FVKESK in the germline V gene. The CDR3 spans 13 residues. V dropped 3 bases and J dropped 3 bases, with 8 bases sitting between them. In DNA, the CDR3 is TGTGCCAGCAGCCATGGGGGGCACACTGAAGCTTTCTTT. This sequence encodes CASSHGGHTEAFF.

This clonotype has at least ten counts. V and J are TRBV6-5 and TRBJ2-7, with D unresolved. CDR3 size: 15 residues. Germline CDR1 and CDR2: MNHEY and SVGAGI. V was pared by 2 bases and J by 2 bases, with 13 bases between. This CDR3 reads CASSYVWGITYEQYF. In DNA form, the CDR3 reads TGTGCCAGCAGTTACGTCTGGGGTATCACCTACGAGCAGTACTTC.

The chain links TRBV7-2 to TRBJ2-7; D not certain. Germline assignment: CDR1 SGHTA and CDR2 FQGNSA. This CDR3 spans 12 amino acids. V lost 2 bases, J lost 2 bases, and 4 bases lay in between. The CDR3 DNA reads TGTGCCAGCAGCTTAACGACCTACGAGCAGTACTTC. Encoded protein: CASSLTTYEQYF.

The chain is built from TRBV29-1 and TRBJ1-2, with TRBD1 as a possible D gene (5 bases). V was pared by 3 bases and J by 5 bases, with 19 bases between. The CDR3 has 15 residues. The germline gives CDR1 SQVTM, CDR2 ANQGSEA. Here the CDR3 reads CSVDLAPGTNYGYTF. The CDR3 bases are TGCAGCGTTGACCTAGCACCCGGGACGAATTATGGCTACACCTTC.